This record concerns one TCR beta chain sequence. TCRdb processed the RT-PCR reads anew with MiXCR; each CDR3 protein has one entry. The repertoire includes roughly 880,000 distinct CDR3 sequences, about 20% of them detected once, and 6% sits in the top ten. This record belongs to a study of patients and donors after allogeneic stem cell transplantation. V lost 2 bases to trimming and J lost 5 bases, with 18 bases between them. The CDR3 contains 16 residues. Germline loops: CDR1 SGDLS, CDR2 YYNGEE. The rearrangement uses TRBV9 and TRBJ2-3; D unresolved. This receptor was identified in a human donor who was either an allogeneic HSCT recipient or a stem cell or donor lymphocyte infusion donor (not recorded which). It is not recorded whose cells these are; they may come from a transplant donor. Material: blood, either unsorted or a sorted T cell fraction (not recorded which). The CDR3 region is CASSVRSRPSVDTQYF. CDR3 nucleotides: TGTGCCAGCAGCGTGAGAAGTAGGCCTTCGGTAGATACGCAGTATTTT.